These 27 T cell receptor beta chains originate from one sample sequenced in a study of cytomegalovirus exposure and HLA in healthy donors. In the PCR, 60 Vbeta and 13 Jbeta primers were used. Produced via immunoSEQ multiplex PCR; TCRdb's table is partial and in-frame only. The sample has some 78,000 clones; approximately 80% are singletons. The sequenced sample was PBMCs. Receptors were obtained from a woman aged 50 to 60 in good health and CMV-seropositive.

The chain joins TRBV5-1 to TRBJ1-1, with TRBD1 identical over 8 bases. Germline values: CDR1 SGHRS, CDR2 YFSETQ. CDR3 length: 13 amino acids. Germline trimming cut 2 bases from V and 12 bases from J; bases unmatched to any gene: 9. CDR3 residues: CASSFPQGGVPFF. In DNA, the CDR3 is TGCGCCAGCAGCTTTCCACAGGGGGGAGTACCTTTCTTT.

This clone was seen once. Germline and junction disagree at one end, which may indicate a read error. This chain joins TRBV7-9 and TRBJ1-2; unclear D gene. Germline-derived CDR1 and CDR2 are SEHNR and FQNEAQ (reference sequence). The CDR3 has 15 residues. The CDR3 nucleotides read TGTTCCAGCAGCTCAGAACCCCAGGCCCCCTATGGCTACACCTTC. It encodes CSSSSEPQAPYGYTF.

This clone has more than one count but fewer than ten. This rearrangement joins TRBV30 to TRBJ1-1, with D perhaps matching TRBD1 (6 bases). V lost 1 base and J lost 3, with 12 bases in between. CDR1 is GTSNPN, CDR2 SVGIG, per germline (reference sequence). The CDR3 is 14 residues long. CDR3 residues: CAWSAYREYTEAFF. The CDR3 nucleotides are TGTGCCTGGAGTGCCTACAGGGAATACACTGAAGCTTTCTTT.

The rearrangement joins TRBV19 to TRBJ2-1; 13 bases are a match to TRBD2. Germline V lookup: CDR1 LNHDA, CDR2 SQIVND (reference sequence). The CDR3 sequence is 15 residues long. Losses at the gene ends were 5 bases for V and 2 bases for J; bases not matched to a gene: 0. The CDR3 DNA follows: TGTGCCAGTAGTGGACTAGCGGGAGCCTACAATGAGCAGTTCTTC. Amino acid sequence: CASSGLAGAYNEQFF.

The gene calls are TRBV29-1 and TRBJ2-3, with 13 bases fitting TRBD2. This CDR3 is 16 amino acids long. Germline assignment: CDR1 SQVTM and CDR2 ANQGSEA. The junction had 12 bases not matched to a gene; V was cut back by 6 bases and J by 6 bases. The CDR3 DNA reads as TGCAGCGTCGCAGGACTAGCGGGAGTTTTGTTGGATACGCAGTATTTT. Translation: CSVAGLAGVLLDTQYF.

The chain has TRBV9 and TRBJ1-1; 9 bases line up with TRBD1. CDR1 and CDR2 from the germline V gene are SGDLS and YYNGEE. V gave up 4 bases and J gave up 2 bases; unmatched junction bases: 9. The CDR3 length is 16 residues. The CDR3 region is CASSPTGTGRNTEAFF. CDR3 bases: TGTGCCAGCAGCCCGACCGGGACAGGGCGAAACACTGAAGCTTTCTTT.

This chain links TRBV7-9 with TRBJ2-3, with a tentative D call TRBD2 (6 bases). CDR1 is SEHNR, CDR2 FQNEAQ, per germline (reference sequence). There are 14 residues in the CDR3. Trimming took 7 bases from V and 3 from J, leaving 14 bases between them. CDR3 bases: TGTGCCAGCACCCCATGGGGGGAGACAGATACGCAGTATTTT. Translating it yields CASTPWGETDTQYF.

This chain uses TRBV7-9 with TRBJ1-2, with 9 bases lining up with TRBD1. Losses at the gene ends were 8 bases for V and 7 bases for J; bases not matched to a gene: 11. The length of the CDR3 is 14 residues. Germline V lookup: CDR1 SEHNR, CDR2 FQNEAQ (reference sequence). The CDR3 reads CASLPGQGIGGYTF. The CDR3 region has the DNA TGTGCCAGCTTACCGGGACAGGGTATAGGTGGCTACACCTTC.

Written as DNA, the CDR3 is TGCAGTGCTAGGTCTGATACGCAGTATTTT. Translated, it gives CSARSDTQYF. The chain is built from TRBV20-1 and TRBJ2-3; D gene ambiguous. Looked up from germline, CDR1 is DFQATT and CDR2 is SNEGSKA (reference sequence). Trimming pared 3 bases from V and 6 bases from J, leaving 4 bases between. This CDR3 has 10 amino acids.

The chain couples TRBV10-2 to TRBJ2-5; 8 bases match TRBD2. The germline V gene encodes CDR1 WSHSY and CDR2 SAAADI. The CDR3 runs 13 residues. After removal of 5 bases from V and 4 bases from J, the junction contained 3 bases not matched to a gene. The CDR3 reads CASSPGLVETQYF. Written as DNA, the CDR3 is TGCGCCAGCAGTCCGGGACTAGTAGAGACCCAGTACTTC.

The V and J genes are TRBV19 and TRBJ2-1, with 7 bases matching TRBD1. Germline trimming cut 5 bases from V and 8 bases from J; bases unmatched to any gene: 3. The CDR3 totals 12 residues. Germline V gene sequence: CDR1 LNHDA, CDR2 SQIVND (reference sequence). In nucleotides, the CDR3 is TGTGCCAGTAGTGAACAGGGGTATGAGCAGTTCTTC. It translates to CASSEQGYEQFF.

The chain joins TRBV7-3 to TRBJ2-1; TRBD2 agrees at 7 bases. The CDR3 runs to 16 residues. Germline CDR1 SGHTA, CDR2 FQGTGA. J gave up 6 bases and V 5 bases, and 13 bases lay outside the gene matches. The CDR3 coding sequence is TGTGCCAGCAGCGGCGATAGGGAGGGAGTTAGCAATGAGCAGTTCTTC. This codes for CASSGDREGVSNEQFF.

The chain uses TRBV19 and TRBJ2-4; 9 bases align to TRBD1. The V gene's germline CDR1 is LNHDA and CDR2 SQIVND (reference sequence). The CDR3 contains 12 residues. With 6 bases clipped from V and 9 bases from J, the junction kept 3 bases outside the gene matches. DNA for the CDR3: TGTGCCAGTAGCGGGACAGGGATCATTCAGTACTTC. It specifies CASSGTGIIQYF. Using reference TRBV19 and TRBJ2-4 for the parts outside the CDR3, the full variable domain is DGGITQSPKYLFRKEGQNVTLSCEQNLNHDAMYWYRQDPGQGLRLIYYSQIVNDFQKGDIAEGYSVSREKKESFPLTVTSAQKNPTAFYLCASSGTGIIQYFGAGTRLSVL.

Only one count was recorded for this clone. One end of the junction varies from germline; a read error may be responsible. This chain uses TRBV2 with TRBJ1-3, with D unresolved. Germline values: CDR1 SNHLY, CDR2 FYNNEI. There are 11 residues in the CDR3. CDR3 region: CASTLLEGCHF. The CDR3 bases are TGTGCCAGCACACTACTTGAAGGCTGTCATTTT.

The chain combines TRBV6-5 with TRBJ1-2, with TRBD1 matching 8 bases. The CDR3 has 14 amino acids. Germline-derived CDR1 and CDR2 are MNHEY and SVGAGI. V dropped 2 bases and J dropped 6; count of bases not matched to a gene: 5. CDR3 nucleotides: TGTGCCAGCAGTTACGCCCTGACAGGGGATGGCTACACCTTC. It translates to CASSYALTGDGYTF.

This clone was seen a single time. The chain links TRBV9 to TRBJ1-2; D is ambiguous. The CDR3 length is 11 residues. Germline V gene data show CDR1 as SGDLS and CDR2 as YYNGEE. The V end was cut by 0 bases, the J end by 10 bases, with 7 bases between. CDR3 residues: CASSVGRDYTF. In DNA, the CDR3 is TGTGCCAGCAGCGTAGGTCGGGACTACACCTTC.

This chain links TRBV27 with TRBJ2-7; 7 bases line up with TRBD1. Trimming took 1 base from V and 9 from J; bases not matched to a gene: 6. Germline CDR1 is MNHEY and CDR2 is SMNVEV (reference sequence). The CDR3 has 13 residues. The CDR3 is CASSLYRGQVQYV. In nucleotides, the CDR3 is TGTGCCAGCAGTTTATATAGGGGGCAGGTGCAGTACGTC.

The sample holds a few counts of this clone. The chain recombines TRBV6-5 with TRBJ1-1, with 7 bases matching TRBD1. This CDR3 has 12 amino acids. The germline gives CDR1 MNHEY, CDR2 SVGAGI. J gave up 11 bases and V 5 bases, and 8 bases lay outside the gene matches. The DNA of the CDR3 is TGTGCCAGCAGTGAAGGGGGCTGGAATGCTTTCTTT. This sequence encodes CASSEGGWNAFF.

V gene TRBV2 combines with J gene TRBJ2-2, with D tentatively TRBD1 (6 bases). The CDR3 has 15 residues. V was cut by 1 base and J by 4 bases, with 10 bases left in between. Germline values: CDR1 SNHLY, CDR2 FYNNEI. DNA for the CDR3: TGTGCCAGCAGTGAAGGGGCAGGGGCCACCGGGGAGCTGTTTTTT. This codes for CASSEGAGATGELFF.

This clone was recorded only once. The chain employs TRBV18 and TRBJ1-5; TRBD1 aligns across 7 bases. The germline V gene has CDR1 KGHSH and CDR2 LQKENI. CDR3 length: 15 amino acids. J was trimmed by 1 base and V by 6 bases; bases with no gene match: 6. The CDR3 DNA is TGTGCCAGCTCTCAAAACAGGGGAAGCAATCAGCCCCAGCATTTT. The encoded protein is CASSQNRGSNQPQHF.

The chain carries TRBV6-1 and TRBJ1-5, with TRBD1 matching over 7 bases. The CDR3 consists of 14 residues. Looked up from germline, CDR1 is MNHNS and CDR2 is SASEGT. Unmatched junction bases numbered 4, after V lost 2 bases and J lost 6 bases. The CDR3: CASSERRGRQPQHF. CDR3 coding DNA: TGTGCCAGCAGTGAACGGAGGGGGCGTCAGCCCCAGCATTTT.

This rearrangement joins TRBV13 to TRBJ2-3, with TRBD2 matching 11 bases. CDR3 length equals 15 residues. Germline V lookup: CDR1 PRHDT, CDR2 FYEKMQ (reference sequence). Losses at the gene ends were 1 base for V and 3 bases for J; bases not matched to a gene: 0. The CDR3 region is CASSLVAGGTDTQYF. CDR3 nucleotides: TGTGCCAGCAGCTTAGTAGCGGGAGGGACAGATACGCAGTATTTT. Together with reference TRBV13 and TRBJ2-3, the CDR3 gives the full variable domain: AAGVIQSPRHLIKEKRETATLKCYPIPRHDTVYWYQQGPGQDPQFLISFYEKMQSDKGSIPDRFSAQQFSDYHSELNMSSLELGDSALYFCASSLVAGGTDTQYFGPGTRLTVL.

The chain employs TRBV25-1 and TRBJ2-1, with D possibly being TRBD2 (5 bases). CDR3 length: 13 amino acids. V gave up 3 bases and J gave up 5 bases, with 8 bases separating them. CDR1 is MGHDK, CDR2 SYGVNS, per germline. The CDR3 spells CASSDTRNNEQFF. CDR3 in DNA: TGTGCCAGCAGTGATACTAGAAACAATGAGCAGTTCTTC.

In DNA, the CDR3 is TGTGCCAGCAGTGAATGGGGACAGGCCTACGAGCAGTACGTC. It encodes CASSEWGQAYEQYV. The V gene is TRBV6-1, the J gene TRBJ2-7, with 8 bases matching TRBD1. The ends lost 2 bases at V and 2 bases at J; junction bases unmatched: 2. The germline gives CDR1 MNHNS, CDR2 SASEGT. The CDR3 is 14 amino acids.

CDR3 DNA sequence: TGTGCCAGCAGTGAATATCCGGGCTCTGGAAACACCATATATTTT. Amino acids: CASSEYPGSGNTIYF. This rearrangement joins TRBV25-1 to TRBJ1-3; D is unclear. The V end lost 0 bases, the J end lost 0 bases, and 6 bases lay between the germline ends. The CDR3 loop spans 15 amino acids. Germline CDR1 and CDR2: MGHDK and SYGVNS.

The gene calls are TRBV15 and TRBJ1-2; 8 positions match TRBD1. This CDR3 is built from 17 residues. Germline trimming cut 0 bases from V and 4 bases from J; bases unmatched to any gene: 10. Germline CDR1 and CDR2: LNHNV and YYDKDF (reference sequence). The CDR3 DNA is TGTGCCACCAGCAGAGATCGGGGCAGGGGGCAGGTCTATGGCTACACCTTC. This codes for CATSRDRGRGQVYGYTF.

The rearrangement joins TRBV11-2 to TRBJ2-5; possible D gene TRBD1, 6 bases. The CDR3 loop spans 15 amino acids. The V end was cut by 5 bases, the J end by 5 bases, with 18 bases between. CDR1 and CDR2 from the germline V gene are SGHAT and FQNNGV. The CDR3, as DNA: TGTGCCAGCAGCCCCAGGTACGCAGGGGAGGAGACCCAGTACTTC. Translation: CASSPRYAGEETQYF. The whole variable domain, remainder taken from reference TRBV11-2 and TRBJ2-5, is EAGVAQSPRYKIIEKRQSVAFWCNPISGHATLYWYQQILGQGPKLLIQFQNNGVVDDSQLPKDRFSAERLKGVDSTLKIQPAKLEDSAVYLCASSPRYAGEETQYFGPGTRLLVL.